Included here is one TCR beta chain sequence, with context. The target antigen is unknown. This sample stems from a study of CD8+ T cells in alopecia areata. Study conclusions and caveats: Both scalp clonality and the expanded CD8+ clones among the top 100 showed a significant decrease with tofacitinib. Uncertain still, given a single nonresponder, is whether baseline CD8+ expansion links to response. Sequencing of scalp tissue also captures the resident alphabeta T cells of normal skin.

The treatment was: oral pan-JAK inhibitor, 5-10 mg twice daily. Samples from alopecia areata patients were lesional scalp punch biopsies and peripheral blood. Following extraction, RNA underwent reverse transcription to cDNA, which served as the sequencing template. Some clones are missing from TCRdb's copy, which holds only in-frame ones; the method was immunoSEQ multiplex PCR. The repertoire holds approximately 180,000 clones, with less than 65% as singletons. Trimming shortened V by 4 bases and J by 0 bases, and 12 bases separated the two germline ends. The CDR3 has 15 residues. Germline CDR1 and CDR2: LGHNA and YNFKEQ.

Here the sequenced sample was CD4+ T cells sorted from blood, taken at week 24, from a patient treated with tofacitinib. V and J are TRBV4-2 and TRBJ1-1; D unresolved. The receptor's source is a human donor with alopecia areata. Here the CDR3 DNA reads TGTGCCAGCAGCCGAGAGCTGACCCTGAACACTGAAGCTTTCTTT. Translated: CASSRELTLNTEAFF.